A single sample gave rise to the 18 T cell receptor beta chains below, sequenced in a study of blood T cell repertoires in COVID-19. Sequenced by immunoSEQ multiplex PCR; TCRdb stores in-frame clones only, minus some. The data show 150,000 to 200,000 clones, more than 70% seen once. The sample was peripheral blood. The receptor source for this set is a man aged 18 to 35 with active or convalescent COVID-19.

The chain uses TRBV18 and TRBJ2-7; 14 nucleotides match TRBD2. V dropped 5 bases and J dropped 5; count of bases not matched to a gene: 14. Germline assignment: CDR1 KGHSH and CDR2 LQKENI. The CDR3 runs to 18 residues. The CDR3 reads CASSTLPGLAGVFHEQYF. The CDR3 bases are TGTGCCAGCTCAACGCTTCCGGGACTAGCGGGAGTCTTCCACGAGCAGTACTTC.

This clone was detected only once. The rearrangement links TRBV28 to TRBJ2-5, with TRBD1 matching 12 bases. Per the germline V gene, CDR1 is MDHEN and CDR2 is SYDVKM. The CDR3 spans 16 residues. J lost 2 bases, V lost 3 bases, and 4 bases had no gene match. CDR3 sequence: CASSFGGQGAQETQYF. DNA for the CDR3: TGTGCCAGCAGTTTCGGGGGACAGGGGGCACAAGAGACCCAGTACTTC.

The V gene is TRBV25-1, the J gene TRBJ2-1, with a weak D call TRBD2 (5 bases). Per the germline V gene, CDR1 is MGHDK and CDR2 is SYGVNS. Trimming shortened V by 5 bases and J by 4 bases, and 15 bases separated the two germline ends. This CDR3 is 15 amino acids long. The chain's CDR3 is CASSNPSGWYNEQFF. In DNA form, the CDR3 reads TGTGCCAGCAGTAACCCTTCGGGATGGTACAATGAGCAGTTCTTC. The whole variable domain, filled in from reference TRBV25-1 and TRBJ2-1, reads EADIYQTPRYLVIGTGKKITLECSQTMGHDKMYWYQQDPGMELHLIHYSYGVNSTEKGDLSSESTVSRIRTEHFPLTLESARPSHTSQYLCASSNPSGWYNEQFFGPGTRLTVL.

The V call is TRBV5-6, the J call TRBJ1-5; 7 bases agree with TRBD1. J was trimmed by 5 bases and V by 2 bases; bases with no gene match: 1. The CDR3 is 13 amino acids. CDR1 and CDR2 from the germline V gene are SGHDT and YYEEEE. Here the CDR3 DNA reads TGTGCCAGCAGCTTCGACAGGGATCAGCCCCAGCATTTT. Translated, it gives CASSFDRDQPQHF.

This chain uses TRBV7-3 with TRBJ2-1; D is unresolved. The CDR3 has 13 residues. V lost 1 base, J lost 6 bases, and 7 bases lay in between. The germline V gene has CDR1 SGHTA and CDR2 FQGTGA. The CDR3 loop reads CASSLKAFNEQFF. The CDR3 coding sequence is TGTGCCAGCAGCTTAAAAGCGTTCAATGAGCAGTTCTTC.

This sequence joins TRBV4-1 and TRBJ1-2; D remains unclear. Germline CDR1 is MGHRA and CDR2 is YSYEKL. The CDR3 is 14 residues long. Trimming removed 1 base from V and 2 bases from J, with 8 bases in between. The CDR3 loop is CASSQALKNYGYTF. The DNA for the CDR3 is TGCGCCAGCAGCCAAGCCCTTAAAAACTATGGCTACACCTTC.

The chain couples TRBV6-5 to TRBJ2-1; 10 positions agree with TRBD2. Germline-derived CDR1 and CDR2 are MNHEY and SVGAGI. There are 16 residues in the CDR3. The V and J ends lost 2 bases and 6 bases, in that order; junction bases with no gene match: 7. In DNA, the CDR3 is TGTGCCAGCAGTTACCCCAGCGGGGGGGCCCGCAATGAGCAGTTCTTC. Residues: CASSYPSGGARNEQFF.

This clone showed up just a few times. The J gene is TRBJ2-3, the V gene TRBV7-9; 11 bases fit TRBD1. CDR3 length: 14 residues. Germline assignment: CDR1 SEHNR and CDR2 FQNEAQ (reference sequence). V lost 7 bases to trimming and J lost 4 bases; unmatched junction nucleotides: 4. Here the CDR3 reads CASTGQGVADTQYF. CDR3 coding DNA: TGTGCCAGCACGGGACAGGGGGTTGCAGATACGCAGTATTTT.

The gene calls are TRBV28 and TRBJ2-7; TRBD1 agrees at 8 bases. This CDR3 spans 15 amino acids. V dropped 4 bases and J dropped 3; count of bases not matched to a gene: 8. Germline V gene data show CDR1 as MDHEN and CDR2 as SYDVKM. As DNA, the CDR3 is TGTGCCAGCAGTTCAAACAGGGGGTTTATCTACGAGCAGTACTTC. Translating gives CASSSNRGFIYEQYF.

The chain employs TRBV6-5 and TRBJ1-5; 11 nucleotides line up with TRBD1. The CDR3 has 15 amino acids. The germline V gene has CDR1 MNHEY and CDR2 SVGAGI. Trimming at V came to 6 bases and at J to 4 bases, leaving 5 bases not matched to a gene. The CDR3 reads CASRADRGHNQPQHF. The CDR3 nucleotides read TGTGCCAGCAGGGCGGACAGGGGGCATAATCAGCCCCAGCATTTT.

The J gene is TRBJ2-1, the V gene TRBV9; TRBD1 is a possible D gene (5 bases). The V gene's germline CDR1 is SGDLS and CDR2 YYNGEE. The V gene lost 1 base and the J gene lost 4 bases, with 21 bases spanning the gap. The CDR3 sequence is 18 residues long. The CDR3 nucleotides are TGTGCCAGCAGCGTATCTCTTTCGCTTCGGCAGGGATACAATGAGCAGTTCTTC. It encodes CASSVSLSLRQGYNEQFF. Full variable domain (missing parts from reference TRBV9 and TRBJ2-1): DSGVTQTPKHLITATGQRVTLRCSPRSGDLSVYWYQQSLDQGLQFLIQYYNGEERAKGNILERFSAQQFPDLHSELNLSSLELGDSALYFCASSVSLSLRQGYNEQFFGPGTRLTVL.

The V call is TRBV5-1, the J call TRBJ1-4, with D unresolved. The germline CDR1 and CDR2 sequences are SGHRS and YFSETQ. Deletions cut 2 bases from V and 10 bases from J, with 21 bases between. CDR3 size: 16 residues. CDR3 region: CASSLGQSKGGGKLFF. DNA of the CDR3: TGCGCCAGCAGCTTAGGGCAGTCTAAGGGTGGAGGAAAACTGTTTTTT.

V is TRBV12-3 or TRBV12-4 and J is TRBJ2-1, with D possibly TRBD1 on 7 matching bases. The CDR3 length is 12 residues. V dropped 6 bases and J dropped 10 bases, with 13 bases sitting between them. CDR3 in DNA: TGTGCCAGCAGGTTCAGGGGGAGGGAGCAGTTCTTC. It yields the protein CASRFRGREQFF.

This chain joins TRBV25-1 and TRBJ2-7; D uncertain. The CDR3 length is 14 residues. V shed 4 bases and J shed 2 bases, with 12 bases lying between them. Germline CDR1 and CDR2: MGHDK and SYGVNS. In DNA, the CDR3 is TGTGCCAGCAGTGTAAATATGGCAACCTACGAGCAGTACTTC. Its translation: CASSVNMATYEQYF.

This clone was seen a single time. This chain connects TRBV18 to TRBJ1-1, with D tentatively TRBD1 (5 bases). CDR3 length: 14 amino acids. Germline V gives CDR1 KGHSH, CDR2 LQKENI. Deletions cut 0 bases from V and 3 bases from J, with 8 bases between. The CDR3, as DNA: TGTGCCAGCTCACCACCAAAAGGGGACACTGAAGCTTTCTTT. Translated: CASSPPKGDTEAFF.

This rearrangement joins TRBV7-6 to TRBJ2-1; 7 nucleotides agree with TRBD2. The J segment lost 2 bases and the V segment lost 0 bases, leaving 4 bases of the junction unmatched. This CDR3 comprises 16 residues. CDR1 is SGHVS and CDR2 is FNYEAQ in the germline V gene. CDR3 bases: TGTGCCAGCAGCTTAGCGACGGGACTAACCTACAATGAGCAGTTCTTC. Its protein is CASSLATGLTYNEQFF. The whole variable domain, remainder taken from reference TRBV7-6 and TRBJ2-1, is GAGVSQSPRYKVTKRGQDVALRCDPISGHVSLYWYRQALGQGPEFLTYFNYEAQQDKSGLPNDRFSAERPEGSISTLTIQRTEQRDSAMYRCASSLATGLTYNEQFFGPGTRLTVL.

The V call is TRBV9, the J call TRBJ1-1; D may be TRBD1 (6 bases). The CDR3 runs 13 residues. Per germline, CDR1 SGDLS and CDR2 YYNGEE. V was trimmed by 0 bases and J by 3 bases, leaving 6 bases between them. The CDR3: CASSVAGDTEAFF. Here the CDR3 DNA reads TGTGCCAGCAGCGTAGCAGGGGACACTGAAGCTTTCTTT.

V gene TRBV9 combines with J gene TRBJ2-1; 12 bases agree with TRBD2. This CDR3 spans 16 amino acids. V was pared by 4 bases and J by 4 bases, with 6 bases of the junction left unmatched. Germline V gene data show CDR1 as SGDLS and CDR2 as YYNGEE. In DNA form, the CDR3 reads TGTGCCAGCAGCCGGACTAGCGGGACCACGTACAATGAGCAGTTCTTC. Amino acid sequence: CASSRTSGTTYNEQFF.